These 3 T cell receptor beta chains share one sample of origin, sequenced in a study of blood T cell repertoires in COVID-19. Here immunoSEQ multiplex PCR was the method, and the copy in TCRdb shows in-frame clones only, minus some. The sample consists of roughly 99,000 clones, approximately 89% of them appearing once. The source material was peripheral blood. These receptors came from a man aged 50 to 59 with active or convalescent COVID-19.

This clone was seen just once. The rearrangement joins TRBV27 to TRBJ2-7, with a tentative D call TRBD1 (5 bases). The CDR3 runs to 14 residues. CDR1 and CDR2 (germline): MNHEY, SMNVEV (reference sequence). Trimming pared 0 bases from V and 7 bases from J, leaving 13 bases between. This CDR3 reads CASSLSSRVAEQYF. In DNA, the CDR3 is TGTGCCAGCAGTTTATCGTCCAGGGTGGCGGAGCAGTACTTC.

V is TRBV7-2 and J is TRBJ1-1; the D gene is possibly TRBD1 (5 bases). This CDR3 has 14 residues. Germline lookup yields CDR1 SGHTA and CDR2 FQGNSA. The V end lost 2 bases, the J end lost 4 bases, and 11 bases lay between the germline ends. CDR3 nucleotides: TGTGCCAGCAGCTTATGGCAGGGAGGCACTGAAGCTTTCTTT. Amino acids: CASSLWQGGTEAFF.

The chain joins TRBV19 to TRBJ1-1; a possible D gene is TRBD1 (5 bases). V was clipped by 5 bases and J by 3 bases, with 16 bases between them. Germline CDR1 is LNHDA and CDR2 is SQIVND (reference sequence). The CDR3 is 15 residues long. The CDR3: CASSFVGALDTEAFF. CDR3 bases: TGTGCCAGTAGTTTTGTTGGGGCGCTGGACACTGAAGCTTTCTTT.